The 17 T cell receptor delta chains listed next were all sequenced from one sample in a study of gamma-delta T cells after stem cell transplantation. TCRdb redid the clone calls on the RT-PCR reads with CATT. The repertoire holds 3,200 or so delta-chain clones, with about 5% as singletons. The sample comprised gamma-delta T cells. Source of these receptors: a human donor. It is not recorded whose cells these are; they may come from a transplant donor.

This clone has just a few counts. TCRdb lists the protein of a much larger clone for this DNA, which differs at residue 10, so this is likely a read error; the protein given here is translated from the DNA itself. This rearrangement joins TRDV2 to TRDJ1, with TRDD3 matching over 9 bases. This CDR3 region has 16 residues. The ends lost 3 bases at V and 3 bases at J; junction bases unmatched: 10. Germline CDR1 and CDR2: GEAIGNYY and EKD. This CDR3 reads CACDSAGGLGADKLIF. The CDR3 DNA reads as TGTGCCTGTGACTCGGCTGGGGGATTAGGGGCCGATAAACTCATCTTT.

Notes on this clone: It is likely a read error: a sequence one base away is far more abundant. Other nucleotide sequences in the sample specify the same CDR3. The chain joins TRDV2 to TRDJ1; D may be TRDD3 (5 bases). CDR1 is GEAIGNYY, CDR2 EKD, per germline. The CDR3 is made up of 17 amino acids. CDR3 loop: CACDEVYSGRLTDKLIF. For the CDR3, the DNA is TGTGCCTGTGACGAAGTATATTCTGGGCGATTAACCGATAAGCTCATCTTT.

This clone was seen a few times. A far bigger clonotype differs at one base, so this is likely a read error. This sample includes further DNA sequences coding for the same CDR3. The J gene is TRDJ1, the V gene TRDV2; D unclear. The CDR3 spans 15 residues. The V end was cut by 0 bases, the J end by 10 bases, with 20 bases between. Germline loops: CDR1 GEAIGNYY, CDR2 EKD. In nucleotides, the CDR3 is TGTGCCTGTGACACCGTTGGAGATATAGGAGAGTCACTCATCTTT. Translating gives CACDTVGDIGESLIF.

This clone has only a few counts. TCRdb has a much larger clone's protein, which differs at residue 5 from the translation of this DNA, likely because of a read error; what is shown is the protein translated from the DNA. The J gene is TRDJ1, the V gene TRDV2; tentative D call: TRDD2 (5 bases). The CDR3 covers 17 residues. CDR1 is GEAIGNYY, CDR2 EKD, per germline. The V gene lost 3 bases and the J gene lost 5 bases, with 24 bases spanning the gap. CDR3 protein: CACDGLSSLTSGDKLIF. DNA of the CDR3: TGTGCCTGTGACGGCCTCTCTTCCCTCACTTCGGGGGATAAACTCATCTTT.

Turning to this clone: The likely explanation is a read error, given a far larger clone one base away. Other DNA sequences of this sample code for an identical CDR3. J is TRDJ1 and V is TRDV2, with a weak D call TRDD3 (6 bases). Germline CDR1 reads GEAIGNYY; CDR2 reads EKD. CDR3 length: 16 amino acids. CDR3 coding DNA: TGTGCTTGTGACACCGTTGGGGGGGGAAACACCGATAAACTCATCTTT. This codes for CACDTVGGGNTDKLIF.

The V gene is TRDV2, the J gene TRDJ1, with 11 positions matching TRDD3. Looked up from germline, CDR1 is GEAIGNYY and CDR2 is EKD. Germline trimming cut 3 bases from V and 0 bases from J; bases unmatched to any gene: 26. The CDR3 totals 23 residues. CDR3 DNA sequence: TGTGCCTGTGACGTACTGGGGGATAGGGGGGGGATACAGGGCGAAAGGTACACCGATAAACTCATCTTT. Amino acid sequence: CACDVLGDRGGIQGERYTDKLIF.

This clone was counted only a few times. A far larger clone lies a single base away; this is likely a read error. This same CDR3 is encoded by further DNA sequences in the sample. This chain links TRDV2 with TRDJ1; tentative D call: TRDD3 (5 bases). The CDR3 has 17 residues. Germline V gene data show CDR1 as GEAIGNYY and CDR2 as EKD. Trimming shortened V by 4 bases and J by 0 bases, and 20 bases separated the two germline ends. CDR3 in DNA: TGTGCCTGTGATACCGTTGGGGTCGGATTATACACCGATAAACTCATCTTT. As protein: CACDTVGVGLYTDKLIF.

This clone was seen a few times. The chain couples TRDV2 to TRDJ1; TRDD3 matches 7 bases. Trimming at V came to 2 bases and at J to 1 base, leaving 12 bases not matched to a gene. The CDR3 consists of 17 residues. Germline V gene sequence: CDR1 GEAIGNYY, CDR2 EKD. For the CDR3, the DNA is TGTGCCTGTGACATACTTCGTGCTGGGGGTCCCACCGATAAACTCATCTTT. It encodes CACDILRAGGPTDKLIF.

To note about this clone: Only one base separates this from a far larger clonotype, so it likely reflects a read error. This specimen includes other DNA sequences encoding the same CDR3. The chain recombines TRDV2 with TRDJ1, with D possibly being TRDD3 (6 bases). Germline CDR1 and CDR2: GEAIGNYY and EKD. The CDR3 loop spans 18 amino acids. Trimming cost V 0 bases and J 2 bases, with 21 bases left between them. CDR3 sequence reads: CACDTLNLGDTQTDKLIF. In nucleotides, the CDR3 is TGTGCCTGTGACACCTTAAACCTGGGTGATACGCAAACCGATAAACTCATCTTT.

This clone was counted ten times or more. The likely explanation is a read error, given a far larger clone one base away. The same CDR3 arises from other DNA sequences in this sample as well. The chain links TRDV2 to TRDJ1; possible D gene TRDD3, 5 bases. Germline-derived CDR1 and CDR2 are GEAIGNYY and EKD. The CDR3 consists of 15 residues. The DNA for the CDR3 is TGTGCCTGCGACACAGTGGGGACGTACACCGATAAACTCATCTTT. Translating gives CACDTVGTYTDKLIF.

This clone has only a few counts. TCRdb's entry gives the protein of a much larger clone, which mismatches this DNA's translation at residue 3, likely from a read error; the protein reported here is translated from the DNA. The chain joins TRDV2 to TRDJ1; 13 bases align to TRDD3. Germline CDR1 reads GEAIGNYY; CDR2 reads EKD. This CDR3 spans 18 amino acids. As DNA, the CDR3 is TGTGCCCGTGACGCCGTACTGGGGGATACGCGGGACACCGATAAACTCATCTTT. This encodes CARDAVLGDTRDTDKLIF.

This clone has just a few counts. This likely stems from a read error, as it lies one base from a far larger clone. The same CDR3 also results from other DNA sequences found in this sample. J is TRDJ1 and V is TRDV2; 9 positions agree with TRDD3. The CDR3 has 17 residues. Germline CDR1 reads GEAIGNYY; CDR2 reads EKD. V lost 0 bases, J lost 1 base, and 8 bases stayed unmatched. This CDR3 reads CACDTVTGGLRTDKLIF. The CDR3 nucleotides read TGTGCCTGTGACACCGTCACTGGGGGACTACGCACCGATAAACTCATCTTT.

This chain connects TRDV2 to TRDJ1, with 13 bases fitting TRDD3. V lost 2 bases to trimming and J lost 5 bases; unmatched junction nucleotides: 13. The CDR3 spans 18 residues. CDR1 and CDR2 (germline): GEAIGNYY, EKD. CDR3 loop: CACDSVLGDTSGSDKLIF. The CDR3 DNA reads TGTGCCTGTGACAGTGTACTGGGGGATACGTCAGGATCGGATAAACTCATCTTT.

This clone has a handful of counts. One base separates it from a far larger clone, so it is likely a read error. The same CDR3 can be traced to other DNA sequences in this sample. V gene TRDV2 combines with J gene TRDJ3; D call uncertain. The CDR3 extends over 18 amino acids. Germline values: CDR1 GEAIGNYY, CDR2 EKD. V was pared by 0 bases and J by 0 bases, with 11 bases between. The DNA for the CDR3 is TGTGCCTGTGACACCGGATGGGTTAGCTCCTGGGACACCCGACAGATGTTTTTC. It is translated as CACDTGWVSSWDTRQMFF.

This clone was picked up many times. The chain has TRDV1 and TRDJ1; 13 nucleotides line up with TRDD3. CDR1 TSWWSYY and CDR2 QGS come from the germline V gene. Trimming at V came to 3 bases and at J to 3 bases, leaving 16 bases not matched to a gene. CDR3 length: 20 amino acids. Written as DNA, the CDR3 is TGTGCTCTTGGGGACACTTCCTACATCGTACTGGGGGATACGGCCGATAAACTCATCTTT. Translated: CALGDTSYIVLGDTADKLIF.

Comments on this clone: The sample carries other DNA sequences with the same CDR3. The CDR3 sequence is CACDPLGDSTDKLIF. In nucleotides, the CDR3 is TGTGCCTGTGACCCGCTGGGGGATTCCACCGATAAACTCATCTTT. The rearrangement uses TRDV2 and TRDJ1; 9 bases match TRDD3. This CDR3 region has 15 residues. Germline V gives CDR1 GEAIGNYY, CDR2 EKD. Trimming cost V 3 bases and J 1 base; bases outside gene matches: 5.

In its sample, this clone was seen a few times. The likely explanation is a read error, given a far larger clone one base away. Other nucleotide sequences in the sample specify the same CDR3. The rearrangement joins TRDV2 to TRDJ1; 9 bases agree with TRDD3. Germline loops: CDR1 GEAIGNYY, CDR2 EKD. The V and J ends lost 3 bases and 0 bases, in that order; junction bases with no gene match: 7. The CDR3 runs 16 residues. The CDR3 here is CACDLLGDFNTDKLIF. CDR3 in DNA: TGTGCCTGTGACCTACTGGGGGACTTCAACACCGATAAACTCATCTTT.